The rows below give T cell receptor beta chains drawn from one sample of a study of T cell changes during pregnancy in multiple sclerosis. Using immunoSEQ multiplex PCR, the repertoire was profiled, and TCRdb retains in-frame clones only, with some absent. Here the sample spans about 36,000 clones, more than 75% being singletons. Sequences were derived from CD4+ T cells from peripheral blood mononuclear cells, sampled in the first trimester of pregnancy. The receptors come from a female donor with multiple sclerosis, enrolled in a pregnancy study. Each CDR3 is given without its conserved first and last residue. Each record gives: CDR3 protein, V gene, clone size, J gene. Rows give clone size only sometimes, using once, few, many, or a class for an expanded clone.

CDR3 protein: ASSETGGAQPQH; V gene: TRBV6-1; clone size: few; J gene: TRBJ1-5
CDR3 protein: SARGEDEQF; V gene: TRBV20-1; clone size: NA; J gene: TRBJ2-1
CDR3 protein: ASSPSSAGNTEAF; V gene: TRBV18; clone size: NA; J gene: TRBJ1-1
CDR3 protein: AWSPAQDRAT; V gene: TRBV30; clone size: NA; J gene: TRBJ1-2
CDR3 protein: AISEPGEPLNTIY; V gene: TRBV10-3; clone size: NA; J gene: TRBJ1-3
CDR3 protein: ASSPGQQTYEQY; V gene: TRBV18; clone size: NA; J gene: TRBJ2-7
CDR3 protein: SVDLGQGRNTEAF; V gene: TRBV29-1; clone size: once; J gene: TRBJ1-1
CDR3 protein: ASSLGGQGDYGYT; V gene: TRBV5-1; clone size: NA; J gene: TRBJ1-2
CDR3 protein: ASSELGVQPQH; V gene: TRBV6-1; clone size: NA; J gene: TRBJ1-5
CDR3 protein: ASSSGTGLNQPQH; V gene: TRBV9; clone size: NA; J gene: TRBJ1-5
CDR3 protein: ASSLVSGGSYNEQF; V gene: TRBV7-3; clone size: NA; J gene: TRBJ2-1
CDR3 protein: ASSSTGGMLGETQY; V gene: TRBV7-9; clone size: NA; J gene: TRBJ2-5
CDR3 protein: ASSIAWGATNEKLF; V gene: TRBV19; clone size: NA; J gene: TRBJ1-4
CDR3 protein: ASGGQVPNYGYT; V gene: TRBV5-4; clone size: NA; J gene: TRBJ1-2
CDR3 protein: ASSEAVRAYNSPLH; V gene: TRBV6-1; clone size: NA; J gene: TRBJ1-6
CDR3 protein: ASSVGGSALSHTDTQY; V gene: TRBV11-2; clone size: NA; J gene: TRBJ2-3
CDR3 protein: ASSIMLAGGGEQF; V gene: TRBV19; clone size: NA; J gene: TRBJ2-1
CDR3 protein: ASSPTVAGANVLT; V gene: TRBV28; clone size: NA; J gene: TRBJ2-6
CDR3 protein: ASSPRADTQY; V gene: TRBV13; clone size: once; J gene: TRBJ2-3
CDR3 protein: ASSVPGLADPGSYNEQF; V gene: TRBV7-9; clone size: NA; J gene: TRBJ2-1
CDR3 protein: ASSMKLAGGSDTQY; V gene: TRBV19; clone size: NA; J gene: TRBJ2-3
CDR3 protein: ASSVARDRGGYT; V gene: TRBV9; clone size: NA; J gene: TRBJ1-2
CDR3 protein: ASGRGNTGELF; V gene: TRBV27; clone size: NA; J gene: TRBJ2-2
CDR3 protein: ASSLTRGGAGDEQF; V gene: TRBV7-2; clone size: NA; J gene: TRBJ2-1
CDR3 protein: ASSFNRDRDGYT; V gene: TRBV5-1; clone size: NA; J gene: TRBJ1-2
CDR3 protein: ASSGTGVIEQF; V gene: TRBV28; clone size: NA; J gene: TRBJ2-1
CDR3 protein: ASSPRGGYREQY; V gene: TRBV7-3; clone size: NA; J gene: TRBJ2-7
CDR3 protein: ATSRDGRQGGGYT; V gene: TRBV15; clone size: NA; J gene: TRBJ1-2
CDR3 protein: ASSPPGEEALGGYT; V gene: TRBV21-1; clone size: NA; J gene: TRBJ1-2
CDR3 protein: ASSPSGSGAYNEQF; V gene: TRBV19; clone size: NA; J gene: TRBJ2-1
CDR3 protein: ASSLWSGYNGNQPQH; V gene: TRBV7-9; clone size: NA; J gene: TRBJ1-5
CDR3 protein: ASIRGRANTGELF; V gene: TRBV19; clone size: once; J gene: TRBJ2-2
CDR3 protein: ASSLGGRAVHEQF; V gene: TRBV7-8; clone size: NA; J gene: TRBJ2-1
CDR3 protein: ASLGRPNTEAF; V gene: TRBV2; clone size: NA; J gene: TRBJ1-1
CDR3 protein: ASSHGGGSNSPLH; V gene: TRBV7-9; clone size: NA; J gene: TRBJ1-6
CDR3 protein: ASSFSGTGGGYEQY; V gene: TRBV27; clone size: NA; J gene: TRBJ2-7
CDR3 protein: ASGKTSGGQSTGELF; V gene: TRBV9; clone size: NA; J gene: TRBJ2-2
CDR3 protein: AWSVRGHNQPQH; V gene: TRBV30; clone size: medium-sized; J gene: TRBJ1-5
CDR3 protein: ASSLARARETQY; V gene: TRBV11-2; clone size: NA; J gene: TRBJ2-5